This T cell receptor beta chain was obtained from a study of shared T cell receptors in the human thymus. Trimming took off 5 bases at V and 0 bases at J, with 8 bases between the two ends. Germline V gene data show CDR1 as SEHNR and CDR2 as FQNEAQ (reference sequence). The CDR3 loop spans 14 amino acids. TCRdb's table, derived via immunoSEQ multiplex PCR, lists solely in-frame clones and lacks some. The table shows about 660,000 clones, with about 90% occurring only once. This clone was seen more than once but under ten times. This sample was shared with a second study, whose subject was human thymus T cells. As that report states: The sample donors, healthy Finnish infants, were having corrective surgery for congenital heart defects. Resections obtained during corrective heart surgery supplied the thymus tissue. Gene usage for V and J segments appeared biased in thymic and blood repertoires.

Sequencing was carried out using thymocytes. The chain is built from TRBV7-9 and TRBJ1-5; tentative D call: TRBD1 (5 bases). The TCR sequence derives from a boy under two years old with a congenital heart defect. In nucleotides, the CDR3 is TGTGCCAGCAGCCGGGGGTCTAGCAATCAGCCCCAGCATTTT. Protein: CASSRGSSNQPQHF.